The 15 T cell receptor beta chains in this list originate from one sample, sequenced in a study of post-analysis software for immune sequencing data. Findings of the study overall: Patients carried 5 or 6 TRBV segments more frequently than controls did, and TRBV5-6, TRBV5-1 and TRBV20-1 were among them.

Which antigens these TCRs recognize remains unknown. TCR beta cDNA libraries had unique molecular identifiers. TCRdb re-called the PCR reads with MiXCR, one entry per CDR3 protein. The table has approximately 730,000 distinct CDR3 sequences, 25% to 30% seen once. Input material: blood. These TCRs come from a girl aged 5 to 17 with multiple sclerosis.

In its sample, this clonotype was seen a few times. V gene TRBV20-1 combines with J gene TRBJ2-3; TRBD2 agrees at 9 bases. The germline V gene encodes CDR1 DFQATT and CDR2 SNEGSKA (reference sequence). This CDR3 spans 15 amino acids. V trimming: 0 bases; J trimming: 2 bases; junction bases outside the gene matches: 3. The CDR3 region is CSAREAGGLTDTQYF. CDR3 nucleotide sequence: TGCAGTGCTAGAGAAGCGGGAGGTCTCACAGATACGCAGTATTTT.

J is TRBJ2-2 and V is TRBV20-1; tentative D call: TRBD1 (6 bases). Trimming shortened V by 6 bases and J by 5 bases, and 16 bases separated the two germline ends. The CDR3 is 14 residues long. Germline V gene sequence: CDR1 DFQATT, CDR2 SNEGSKA (reference sequence). CDR3 bases: TGCAGTGCCACTTGGGGGCCGAGGACCGGGGAGCTGTTTTTT. Translating it yields CSATWGPRTGELFF.

This clonotype was picked up many times. This rearrangement joins TRBV4-1 to TRBJ2-7; no firm D call. CDR1 is MGHRA and CDR2 is YSYEKL in the germline V gene. V was shortened by 4 bases and J by 2 bases, with 15 bases between the two germline ends. The CDR3 is made up of 15 amino acids. CDR3 coding DNA: TGCGCCAGCAGCCCTCACCCGGACGGAGCCTACGAGCAGTACTTC. Translating gives CASSPHPDGAYEQYF.

There are a few counts of this clonotype. The chain combines TRBV7-9 with TRBJ2-7; 10 nucleotides match TRBD1. Losses at the gene ends were 5 bases for V and 5 bases for J; bases not matched to a gene: 9. Germline V gene lookup returns CDR1 SEHNR and CDR2 FQNEAQ (reference sequence). This CDR3 has 15 residues. The CDR3 bases are TGTGCCAGCAGCAACCGGGACAGGGGTTCCGACGAGCAGTACTTC. The encoded protein is CASSNRDRGSDEQYF. The full variable domain, completed using reference TRBV7-9 and TRBJ2-7, is DTGVSQNPRHKITKRGQNVTFRCDPISEHNRLYWYRQTLGQGPEFLTYFQNEAQLEKSRLLSDRFSAERPKGSFSTLEIQRTEQGDSAMYLCASSNRDRGSDEQYFGPGTRLTVT.

This rearrangement joins TRBV5-6 to TRBJ2-7, with D possibly being TRBD2 (5 bases). CDR3 length equals 14 residues. Germline assignment: CDR1 SGHDT and CDR2 YYEEEE. The ends were cut back, 2 bases at V and 3 bases at J, with 12 bases in the middle. The CDR3 loop is CASSLGPRDYEQYF. CDR3 nucleotides: TGTGCCAGCAGCTTAGGTCCACGGGACTACGAGCAGTACTTC.

The chain couples TRBV21-1 to TRBJ2-1; the table's D call of TRBD1 was not tested on the DNA. TRBV21-1 is assigned pseudogene status. This CDR3 has 16 residues. CDR3 coding DNA: TGTGCCAGAAGAGGCCGTCCGGGGGCGAAGTACAATGAGCAGTTCTTC. Protein: CARRGRPGAKYNEQFF.

V and J are TRBV12-3 or TRBV12-4 and TRBJ1-1; perhaps TRBD1 as D (5 bases). The CDR3 sequence is 12 residues long. V lost 11 bases, J lost 1 base, and 11 bases lay in between. The CDR3: CAEGLGNTEAFF. The CDR3 DNA is TGTGCCGAGGGGCTGGGGAACACTGAAGCTTTCTTT.

The chain has TRBV6-1 and TRBJ1-1; possible D gene TRBD1, 5 bases. V was clipped by 2 bases and J by 4 bases, with 11 bases between them. The CDR3 contains 14 residues. Per the germline V gene, CDR1 is MNHNS and CDR2 is SASEGT. In nucleotides, the CDR3 is TGTGCCAGCAGTGAATGGGAGGGGCGCACTGAAGCTTTCTTT. This sequence encodes CASSEWEGRTEAFF.

The J gene is TRBJ1-4, the V gene TRBV29-1, with a tentative D call TRBD1 (6 bases). Germline V CDR1 and CDR2: SQVTM, ANQGSEA. V was clipped by 6 bases and J by 3 bases, with 11 bases between them. The CDR3 is made up of 13 amino acids. CDR3 sequence: CSVYGQPNEKLFF. The CDR3 DNA follows: TGCAGCGTCTACGGACAGCCTAATGAAAAACTGTTTTTT.

This clonotype came up a few times. CDR3 amino acids: CATSAPNRERTQYF. The CDR3 DNA follows: TGTGCCACCAGTGCGCCCAACCGGGAACGCACGCAGTATTTT. V is TRBV24-1 and J is TRBJ2-3, with a possible D match to TRBD2 (5 bases). The CDR3 sequence is 14 residues long. Germline V gene sequence: CDR1 KGHDR, CDR2 SFDVKD. The germline V and J ends were trimmed by 5 bases and 9 bases, with 17 bases remaining between them.

This clonotype was counted only a few times. This chain connects TRBV4-3 to TRBJ2-1; D may be TRBD1 (6 bases). The CDR3 contains 15 residues. Trimming removed 0 bases at V and 6 bases at J, with 12 bases between. The germline V gene encodes CDR1 LGHNA and CDR2 YSLEER. The CDR3 DNA is TGCGCCAGCAGCCAAGAAGGGGGACCGCGCAATGAGCAGTTCTTC. The encoded protein is CASSQEGGPRNEQFF.

This rearrangement joins TRBV5-5 to TRBJ2-7, with TRBD2 as a possible D gene (6 bases). V was shortened by 3 bases and J by 0 bases, with 16 bases between the two germline ends. The CDR3 is 16 amino acids. CDR1 and CDR2 (germline): SGHKS, YYEKEE (reference sequence). The CDR3 here is CASSSESGLLSYEQYF. In nucleotides, the CDR3 is TGTGCCAGCAGCTCGGAGTCGGGACTCCTCTCCTACGAGCAGTACTTC. Variable domain in full (rest from reference TRBV5-5 and TRBJ2-7): DAGVTQSPTHLIKTRGQQVTLRCSPISGHKSVSWYQQVLGQGPQFIFQYYEKEERGRGNFPDRFSARQFPNYSSELNVNALLLGDSALYLCASSSESGLLSYEQYFGPGTRLTVT.

Concerning this clonotype itself: A much larger clone is a single base away; this may be a read error. The rearrangement links TRBV27 to TRBJ2-5; D unclear. The DNA end is more similar to TRBJ2-7, so the J call may be wrong. The germline CDR1 and CDR2 sequences are MNHEY and SMNVEV (reference sequence). The CDR3 length is 13 residues. CDR3 sequence reads: CASSLSAGAEQYF. The CDR3 nucleotides read TGTGCCAGCAGTTTATCTGCTGGCGCCGAGCAGTACTTC.

This chain uses TRBV10-2 with TRBJ2-3; the D is unclear. This CDR3 comprises 14 residues. Germline V gene lookup returns CDR1 WSHSY and CDR2 SAAADI. With 6 bases removed from V and 6 bases from J, the gap between germline ends came to 16 bases. CDR3 DNA sequence: TGCGCCAGCAGCGAAGTTGGGTTAGGGGATACGCAGTATTTT. Protein sequence: CASSEVGLGDTQYF.

This clonotype showed up just a few times. The V call is TRBV24-1, the J call TRBJ1-2, with TRBD1 matching 11 bases. The CDR3 covers 15 residues. Germline V CDR1 and CDR2: KGHDR, SFDVKD. With 5 bases clipped from V and 2 bases from J, the junction kept 3 bases outside the gene matches. CDR3: CATSGRDRGNYGYTF. In nucleotides, the CDR3 is TGTGCCACCAGTGGTCGGGACAGGGGGAACTATGGCTACACCTTC.